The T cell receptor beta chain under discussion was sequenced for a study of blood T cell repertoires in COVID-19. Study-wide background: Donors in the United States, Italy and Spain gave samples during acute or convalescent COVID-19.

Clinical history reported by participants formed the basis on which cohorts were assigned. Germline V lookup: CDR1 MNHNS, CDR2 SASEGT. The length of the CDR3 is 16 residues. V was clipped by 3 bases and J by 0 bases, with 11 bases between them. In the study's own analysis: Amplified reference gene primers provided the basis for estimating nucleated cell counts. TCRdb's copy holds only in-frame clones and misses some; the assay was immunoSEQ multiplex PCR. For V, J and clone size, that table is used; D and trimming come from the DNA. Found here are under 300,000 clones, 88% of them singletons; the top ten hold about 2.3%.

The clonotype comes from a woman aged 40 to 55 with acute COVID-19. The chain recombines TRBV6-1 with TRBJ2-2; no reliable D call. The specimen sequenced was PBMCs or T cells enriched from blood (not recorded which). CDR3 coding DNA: TGTGCCAGCAGTGAGCCCCCCGCAGCGAACACCGGGGAGCTGTTTTTT. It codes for CASSEPPAANTGELFF.